This is a list of T cell receptor beta chains from one sample in a study of regulatory T cells in long-lasting Graves disease. Via MiXCR, TCRdb re-called the multiplex PCR reads, giving one row per CDR3 protein. The sample holds 550,000 or so distinct CDR3 sequences, around 13% seen once. These records were also assigned to another study, of T cells in Graves' hyperthyroidism and ophthalmopathy.

The source material was peripheral blood mononuclear cells (PBMCs), sampled at new diagnosis, from a patient treated with antithyroid drugs. These receptors were collected from a woman in her 30s with Graves disease. Each CDR3 is given with its conserved first and last residue. D genes are given only for firm matches. Where a row states a size, it is once, few, many or the class of an expanded clone; other rows omit it.

length: 15; J: TRBJ2-7; V: TRBV28; D: .; size: many; CDR3: CASTPAGGVVYEQYF; DNA: TGTGCCAGCACCCCTGCAGGGGGGGTAGTCTACGAGCAGTACTTC
length: 12; J: TRBJ2-7; V: TRBV28; D: .; size: many; CDR3: CASSSSTYEQYF; DNA: TGTGCCAGCAGTTCGTCAACCTACGAGCAGTACTTC
length: 14; J: TRBJ1-1; V: TRBV6-1; D: .; size: .; CDR3: CASRDLRERTEAFF; DNA: TGTGCCAGCAGGGATCTGAGGGAGCGGACTGAAGCTTTCTTT
length: 18; J: TRBJ2-2; V: TRBV3-1; D: TRBD2; size: few; CDR3: CASSQDGVGIAGTGELFF; DNA: TGTGCCAGCAGCCAAGATGGGGTCGGGATAGCGGGGACCGGGGAGCTGTTTTTT
length: 18; J: TRBJ1-2; V: TRBV7-9; D: .; size: .; CDR3: CASSLGGGSGLSIYGYTF; DNA: TGTGCCAGCAGCTTAGGAGGGGGTTCGGGACTTTCCATCTATGGCTACACCTTC
length: 16; J: TRBJ2-7; V: TRBV13; D: TRBD2; size: .; CDR3: CASSSGLGLNSYEHYF; DNA: TGTGCCAGCAGCTCCGGACTAGGTTTAAACTCCTACGAGCATTACTTC
length: 14; J: TRBJ2-7; V: TRBV19; D: TRBD1; size: .; CDR3: CASSIGTGTYEQYF; DNA: TGTGCCAGTAGTATAGGGACAGGGACCTACGAGCAGTACTTC
length: 15; J: TRBJ2-3; V: TRBV18; D: .; size: many; CDR3: CASSPGPTSTDTQYF; DNA: TGTGCCAGCTCACCGGGACCGACGAGCACAGATACGCAGTATTTT
length: 15; J: TRBJ2-7; V: TRBV5-1; D: .; size: many; CDR3: CASSLGDLGSYKQYF; DNA: TGCGCCAGCAGCTTGGGCGACTTGGGCTCCTACAAGCAGTACTTC
length: 15; J: TRBJ1-3; V: TRBV6-2/TRBV6-3; D: .; size: many; CDR3: CASSYDRSSGNTIYF; DNA: TGTGCCAGCAGTTACGACAGGTCCTCTGGAAACACCATATATTTT